The next 13 T cell receptor beta chains were all read from a single sample in a study of cytomegalovirus exposure and HLA in healthy donors. The PCR made use of 60 Vbeta and 13 Jbeta primers. Here immunoSEQ multiplex PCR was the method, and the copy in TCRdb shows in-frame clones only, minus some. In total, the table holds under 65,000 clones. Sequencing was carried out using PBMCs. The receptors stem from a woman aged 18-35 years in good health and CMV-seronegative.

The CDR3 DNA reads TGTGCCAGCAGTGAAATGGGACTAGCGGGGGGGCTCTATGGCAATGAGCAGTTCTTC. Residues: CASSEMGLAGGLYGNEQFF. The chain uses TRBV6-1 and TRBJ2-1; 16 nucleotides match TRBD2. Per the germline V gene, CDR1 is MNHNS and CDR2 is SASEGT. This CDR3 comprises 19 residues. With V trimmed by 2 bases and J by 6 bases, 10 bases remained unmatched.

The J gene is TRBJ2-3, the V gene TRBV30; D gene unclear. This CDR3 region has 13 residues. V lost 3 bases and J 0 bases, leaving 7 bases between the germline ends. CDR1 GTSNPN and CDR2 SVGIG come from the germline V gene (reference sequence). The chain's CDR3 is CAWRHASTDTQYF. DNA for the CDR3: TGTGCCTGGAGACACGCTAGCACAGATACGCAGTATTTT.

V and J are TRBV6-5 and TRBJ2-7; 9 positions match TRBD1. Germline V gene sequence: CDR1 MNHEY, CDR2 SVGAGI. Trimming cost V 2 bases and J 4 bases; bases outside gene matches: 6. This CDR3 region has 15 residues. CDR3 DNA: TGTGCCAGCAGTTACAGGGGACAGGGAACTTACGAGCAGTACTTC. It codes for CASSYRGQGTYEQYF.

V is TRBV29-1 and J is TRBJ2-7; D unresolved. The CDR3 consists of 13 residues. Trimming pared 4 bases from V and 2 bases from J, leaving 12 bases between. CDR1 is SQVTM and CDR2 is ANQGSEA in the germline V gene. CDR3: CSVAIGVPYEQYF. The DNA for the CDR3 is TGCAGCGTTGCTATCGGAGTGCCCTACGAGCAGTACTTC.

This sequence joins TRBV18 and TRBJ2-3; TRBD1 matches at 8 bases. Germline V gene data show CDR1 as KGHSH and CDR2 as LQKENI. CDR3 length: 15 residues. Losses at the gene ends were 4 bases for V and 0 bases for J; bases not matched to a gene: 3. CDR3 DNA sequence: TGTGCCAGCTCACGCCGGGACAGGAGCACAGATACGCAGTATTTT. Its translation is CASSRRDRSTDTQYF.

The V call is TRBV9, the J call TRBJ2-7, with 7 nucleotides matching TRBD2. Trimming removed 4 bases from V and 5 bases from J; junction bases left unmatched: 12. This CDR3 comprises 15 residues. Per the germline V gene, CDR1 is SGDLS and CDR2 is YYNGEE. The CDR3 coding sequence is TGTGCCAGCAGCCCTAGCGGCCTCAATAGGCACGAGCAGTACTTC. Its translation: CASSPSGLNRHEQYF.

CDR3 bases: TGTGCCAGCGGGTTAGAGACCCAGTACTTC. Protein product: CASGLETQYF. The rearrangement joins TRBV19 to TRBJ2-5; D unresolved. CDR3 length equals 10 residues. Trimming removed 9 bases from V and 4 bases from J, with 6 bases in between. The germline CDR1 and CDR2 sequences are LNHDA and SQIVND (reference sequence).

This chain joins TRBV5-1 and TRBJ2-7, with 9 bases fitting TRBD1. After removal of 4 bases from V and 12 bases from J, the junction contained 11 bases not matched to a gene. CDR3 length: 13 amino acids. Germline values: CDR1 SGHRS, CDR2 YFSETQ. The DNA of the CDR3 is TGCGCCAGCAGCGCGGGACAGGGCGCGCGGGCGTACTTC. It translates to CASSAGQGARAYF.

The V call is TRBV30, the J call TRBJ2-3; D gene unclear. This CDR3 has 15 residues. Germline V gene sequence: CDR1 GTSNPN, CDR2 SVGIG (reference sequence). The ends were cut back, 0 bases at V and 0 bases at J, with 10 bases in the middle. CDR3 nucleotide sequence: TGTGCCTGGAGTGTATTTGCGGCTAGCACAGATACGCAGTATTTT. Translation: CAWSVFAASTDTQYF.

V and J are TRBV9 and TRBJ2-1; no reliable D call. In germline, CDR1 is SGDLS, CDR2 YYNGEE. The V and J ends lost 4 bases and 7 bases respectively, with 18 bases between them. The CDR3 is 15 amino acids. The CDR3 DNA follows: TGTGCCAGCAGCCCTACCTACTCGGCGGTTAATGAGCAGTTCTTC. It is translated as CASSPTYSAVNEQFF.

The chain carries TRBV15 and TRBJ1-1, with a tentative D call TRBD1 (5 bases). Trimming removed 1 base at V and 6 bases at J, with 9 bases between. CDR1 is LNHNV, CDR2 YYDKDF, per germline (reference sequence). The CDR3 extends over 13 amino acids. CDR3 sequence reads: CATSRGGRPEAFF. The CDR3, as DNA: TGTGCCACCAGCAGAGGGGGCCGTCCTGAAGCTTTCTTT. The full variable domain, its missing parts supplied by reference TRBV15 and TRBJ1-1, is DAMVIQNPRYQVTQFGKPVTLSCSQTLNHNVMYWYQQKSSQAPKLLFHYYDKDFNNEADTPDNFQSRRPNTSFCFLDIRSPGLGDTAMYLCATSRGGRPEAFFGQGTRLTVV.

The V call is TRBV5-1, the J call TRBJ1-1; 8 nucleotides line up with TRBD1. Germline CDR1 SGHRS, CDR2 YFSETQ. The CDR3 runs to 17 residues. V dropped 0 bases and J dropped 0; count of bases not matched to a gene: 7. In DNA, the CDR3 is TGCGCCAGCAGCTTGGTTGGGACAGGAATAATGAACACTGAAGCTTTCTTT. It yields the protein CASSLVGTGIMNTEAFF.

This chain links TRBV25-1 with TRBJ2-5; a weak D match, TRBD2 (7 bases). The CDR3 consists of 16 residues. Between the trimmed V and J ends, which lost 10 bases and 5 bases, there was a span of 26 bases. The germline gives CDR1 MGHDK, CDR2 SYGVNS. The CDR3 protein is CATHSSLAEGGETQYF. In DNA, the CDR3 is TGTGCCACCCATTCCTCCTTAGCGGAGGGGGGGGAGACCCAGTACTTC.